This paragraph covers one TCR beta chain sequence. At one of its ends the junction is not consistent with the germline gene, which may arise from a read error. This sample was included in a study of blood T cell repertoires in COVID-19. About the research overall: Material from acute and convalescent COVID-19 was sourced from the United States, Italy and Spain.

Source study methods: Nucleated cell counts were estimated from reference gene primer amplification. Measured with immunoSEQ multiplex PCR; TCRdb has only the in-frame clones, and not every one. The V and J calls and clone size come from that table; D and trimming were worked out from the DNA. The sample comprises about 140,000 clones, around 90% of which are singletons, and approximately 10% rests with the top ten. Germline V gives CDR1 SGHRS, CDR2 YFSETQ. The CDR3 is 16 amino acids. The clonotype was recovered from a woman at least 80 years old with acute or convalescent COVID-19. The V call is TRBV5-1, the J call TRBJ2-5; D possibly corresponds to TRBD2 (7 bases). Material: peripheral blood. The CDR3 loop reads CASSGTGGPEALTWDF. Written as DNA, the CDR3 is TGCGCCAGCAGCGGAACGGGGGGCCCCGAGGCATTAACATGGGACTTC.